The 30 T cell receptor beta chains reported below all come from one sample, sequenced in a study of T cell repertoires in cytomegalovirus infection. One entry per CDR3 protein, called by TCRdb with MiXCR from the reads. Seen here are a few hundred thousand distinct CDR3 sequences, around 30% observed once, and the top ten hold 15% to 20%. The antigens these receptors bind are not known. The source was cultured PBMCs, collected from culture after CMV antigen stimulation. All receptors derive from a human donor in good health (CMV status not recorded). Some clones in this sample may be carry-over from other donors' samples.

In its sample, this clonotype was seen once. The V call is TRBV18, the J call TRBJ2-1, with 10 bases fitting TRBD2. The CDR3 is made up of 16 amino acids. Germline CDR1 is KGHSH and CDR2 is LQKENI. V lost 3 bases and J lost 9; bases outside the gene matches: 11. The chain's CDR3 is CASSPPAVAGGGEQFF. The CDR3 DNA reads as TGTGCCAGCTCACCCCCCGCGGTAGCGGGAGGCGGTGAGCAGTTCTTC. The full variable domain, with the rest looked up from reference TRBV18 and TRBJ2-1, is NAGVMQNPRHLVRRRGQEARLRCSPMKGHSHVYWYRQLPEEGLKFMVYLQKENIIDESGMPKERFSAEFPKEGPSILRIQQVVRGDSAAYFCASSPPAVAGGGEQFFGPGTRLTVL.

The CDR3 nucleotides read TGTGCCAGCAGCCCGCAACAGGCAAACTATGGCTACACCTTC. Translation gives CASSPQQANYGYTF. The gene calls are TRBV3-1 and TRBJ1-2, with TRBD1 as a possible D gene (5 bases). The CDR3 is made up of 14 amino acids. The V end was cut by 4 bases, the J end by 2 bases, with 11 bases between. Germline V gives CDR1 LGHDT, CDR2 YNNKEL (reference sequence). Complete variable domain (other parts from reference TRBV3-1 and TRBJ1-2): DTAVSQTPKYLVTQMGNDKSIKCEQNLGHDTMYWYKQDSKKFLKIMFSYNNKELIINETVPNRFSPKSPDKAHLNLHINSLELGDSAVYFCASSPQQANYGYTFGSGTRLTVV.

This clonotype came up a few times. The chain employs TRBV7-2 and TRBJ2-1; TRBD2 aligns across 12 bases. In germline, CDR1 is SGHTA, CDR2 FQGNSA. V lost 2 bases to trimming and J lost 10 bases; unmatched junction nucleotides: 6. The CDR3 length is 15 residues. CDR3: CASSLLAGGPGEQFF. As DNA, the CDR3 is TGTGCCAGCAGCTTACTAGCGGGAGGGCCGGGAGAGCAGTTCTTC.

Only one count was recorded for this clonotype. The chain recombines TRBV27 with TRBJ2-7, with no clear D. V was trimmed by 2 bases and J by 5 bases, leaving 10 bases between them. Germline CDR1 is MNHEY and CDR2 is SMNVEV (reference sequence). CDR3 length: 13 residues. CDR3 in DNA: TGTGCCAGCAGTTTAAAGGTCCTGCACGAGCAGTACGTC. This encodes CASSLKVLHEQYV.

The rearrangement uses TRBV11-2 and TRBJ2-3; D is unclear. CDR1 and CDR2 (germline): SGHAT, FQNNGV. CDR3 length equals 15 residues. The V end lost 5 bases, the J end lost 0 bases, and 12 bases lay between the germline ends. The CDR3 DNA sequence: TGTGCCAGCAGCACCCAACAGCACAGCACAGATACGCAGTATTTT. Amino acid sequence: CASSTQQHSTDTQYF.

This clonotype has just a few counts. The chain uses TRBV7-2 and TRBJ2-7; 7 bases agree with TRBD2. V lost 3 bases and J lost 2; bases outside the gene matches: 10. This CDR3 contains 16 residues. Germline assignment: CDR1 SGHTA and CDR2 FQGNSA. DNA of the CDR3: TGTGCCAGCAGCTTCGGCGGGAGATTCGACCCCTACGAGCAGTACTTC. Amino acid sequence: CASSFGGRFDPYEQYF.

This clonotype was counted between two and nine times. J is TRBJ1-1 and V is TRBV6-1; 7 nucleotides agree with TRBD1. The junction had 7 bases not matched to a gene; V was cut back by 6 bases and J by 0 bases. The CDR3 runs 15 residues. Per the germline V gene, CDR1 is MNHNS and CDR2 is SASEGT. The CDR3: CASRTAGGMNTEAFF. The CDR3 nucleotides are TGTGCCAGCAGGACTGCAGGGGGAATGAACACTGAAGCTTTCTTT.

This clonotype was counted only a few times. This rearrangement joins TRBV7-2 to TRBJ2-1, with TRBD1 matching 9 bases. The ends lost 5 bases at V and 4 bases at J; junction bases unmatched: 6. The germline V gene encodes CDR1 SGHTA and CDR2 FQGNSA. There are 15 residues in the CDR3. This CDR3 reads CASSARTGVYNEQFF. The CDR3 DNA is TGTGCCAGCAGCGCCCGGACAGGGGTTTACAATGAGCAGTTCTTC.

The CDR3 nucleotides read TGTGCCAGCAGCTTGGCTTCCGGGACTAGCACCCATGAGCAGTTCTTC. This gives the protein CASSLASGTSTHEQFF. The V and J genes are TRBV7-2 and TRBJ2-1, with 9 bases that match TRBD2. V lost 3 bases, J lost 8 bases, and 11 bases stayed unmatched. Germline V CDR1 and CDR2: SGHTA, FQGNSA. The CDR3 runs to 16 residues. Drawing the rest from reference TRBV7-2 and TRBJ2-1, the complete variable domain is GAGVSQSPSNKVTEKGKDVELRCDPISGHTALYWYRQSLGQGLEFLIYFQGNSAPDKSGLPSDRFSAERTGGSVSTLTIQRTQQEDSAVYLCASSLASGTSTHEQFFGPGTRLTVL.

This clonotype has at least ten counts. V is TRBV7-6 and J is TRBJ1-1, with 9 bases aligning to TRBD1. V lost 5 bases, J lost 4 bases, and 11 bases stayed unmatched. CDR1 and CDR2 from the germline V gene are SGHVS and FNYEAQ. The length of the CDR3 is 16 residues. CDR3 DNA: TGTGCCAGCAGCAGAGGGACAGGGCTTTTCGGCACTGAAGCTTTCTTT. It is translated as CASSRGTGLFGTEAFF. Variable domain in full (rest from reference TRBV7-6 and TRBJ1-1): GAGVSQSPRYKVTKRGQDVALRCDPISGHVSLYWYRQALGQGPEFLTYFNYEAQQDKSGLPNDRFSAERPEGSISTLTIQRTEQRDSAMYRCASSRGTGLFGTEAFFGQGTRLTVV.

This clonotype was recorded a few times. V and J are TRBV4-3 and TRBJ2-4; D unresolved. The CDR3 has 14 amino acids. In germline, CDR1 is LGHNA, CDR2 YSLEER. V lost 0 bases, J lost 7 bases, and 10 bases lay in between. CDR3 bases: TGCGCCAGCAGCCAAGAGCCGGAATGGAACATTCAGTACTTC. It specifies CASSQEPEWNIQYF.

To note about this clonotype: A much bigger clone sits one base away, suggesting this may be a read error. The CDR3 is CASSWTSGRANEQFF. CDR3 coding DNA: TGTGCCAGCAGCTGGACTAGCGGGAGGGCCAATGAGCAGTTCTTC. The chain joins TRBV12-3 or TRBV12-4 to TRBJ2-1; 15 nucleotides agree with TRBD2. The CDR3 runs to 15 residues. V was clipped by 6 bases and J by 6 bases; unmatched bases: 3.

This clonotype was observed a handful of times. DNA of the CDR3: TGTGCCAGCAGCTTATATGCGGGGACTGAAGCTTTCTTT. As protein: CASSLYAGTEAFF. This rearrangement joins TRBV7-6 to TRBJ1-1; D remains ambiguous. Trimming left V 2 bases short and J 5 bases short, with 9 bases between. Germline CDR1 and CDR2: SGHVS and FNYEAQ. The CDR3 length is 13 residues.

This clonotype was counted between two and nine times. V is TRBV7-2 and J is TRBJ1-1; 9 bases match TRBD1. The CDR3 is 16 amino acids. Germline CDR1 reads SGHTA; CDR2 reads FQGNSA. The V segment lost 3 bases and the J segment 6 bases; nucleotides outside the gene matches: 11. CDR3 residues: CASSLTQGAFVAEAFF. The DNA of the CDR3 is TGTGCCAGCAGCTTGACACAGGGGGCCTTCGTTGCTGAAGCTTTCTTT.

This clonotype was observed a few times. The CDR3 region is CAITTRWEQYV. The CDR3 DNA is TGTGCCATCACCACGCGATGGGAGCAGTACGTC. V usage is TRBV10-3 and J usage is TRBJ2-7; D gene ambiguous. The CDR3 extends over 11 amino acids. Trimming shortened V by 7 bases and J by 7 bases, and 11 bases separated the two germline ends. From germline, CDR1 is ENHRY and CDR2 SYGVKD.

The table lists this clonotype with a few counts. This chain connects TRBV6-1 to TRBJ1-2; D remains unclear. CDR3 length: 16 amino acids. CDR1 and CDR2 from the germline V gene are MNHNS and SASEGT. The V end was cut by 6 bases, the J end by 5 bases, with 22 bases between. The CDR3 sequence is CASRPRGPARGYGYTF. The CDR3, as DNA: TGTGCCAGCAGACCCCGCGGTCCGGCCCGTGGGTATGGCTACACCTTC.

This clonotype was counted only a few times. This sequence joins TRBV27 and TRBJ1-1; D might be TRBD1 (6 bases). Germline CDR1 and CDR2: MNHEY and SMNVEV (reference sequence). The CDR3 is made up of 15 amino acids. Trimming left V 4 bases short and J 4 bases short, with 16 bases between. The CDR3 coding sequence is TGTGCCAGCAGTTCCCAGATGACAGGTTCCACTGAAGCTTTCTTT. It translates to CASSSQMTGSTEAFF.

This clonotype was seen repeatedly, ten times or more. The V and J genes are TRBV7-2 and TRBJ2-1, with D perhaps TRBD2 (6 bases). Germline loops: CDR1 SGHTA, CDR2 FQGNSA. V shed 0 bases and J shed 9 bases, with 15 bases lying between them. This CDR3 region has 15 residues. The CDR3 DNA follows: TGTGCCAGCAGCTTAGCCCTACTGCAGGGAGGTGAGCAGTTCTTC. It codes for CASSLALLQGGEQFF.

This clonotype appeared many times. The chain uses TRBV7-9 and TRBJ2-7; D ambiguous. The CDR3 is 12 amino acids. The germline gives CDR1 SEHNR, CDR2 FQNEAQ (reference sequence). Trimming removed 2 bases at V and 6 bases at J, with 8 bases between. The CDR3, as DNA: TGTGCCAGCAGCTTAAATTGGGCCGAGCAGTACTTC. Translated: CASSLNWAEQYF.

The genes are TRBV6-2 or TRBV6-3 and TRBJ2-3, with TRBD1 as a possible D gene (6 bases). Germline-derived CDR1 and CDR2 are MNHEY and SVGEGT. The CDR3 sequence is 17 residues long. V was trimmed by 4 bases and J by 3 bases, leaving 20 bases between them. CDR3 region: CASSSWIRGRRTDTQYF. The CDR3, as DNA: TGTGCCAGCAGTTCATGGATCAGGGGAAGGAGGACAGATACGCAGTATTTT.

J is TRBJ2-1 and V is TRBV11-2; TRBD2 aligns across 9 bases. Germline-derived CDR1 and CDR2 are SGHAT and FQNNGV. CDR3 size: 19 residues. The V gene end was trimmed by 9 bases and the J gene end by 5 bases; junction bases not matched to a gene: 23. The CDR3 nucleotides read TGTGCCAGACGAATTACGTGGGTTTGCATTAGCGGGAGTAACAATGAGCAGTTCTTC. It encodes CARRITWVCISGSNNEQFF. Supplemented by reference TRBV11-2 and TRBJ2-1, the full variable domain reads EAGVAQSPRYKIIEKRQSVAFWCNPISGHATLYWYQQILGQGPKLLIQFQNNGVVDDSQLPKDRFSAERLKGVDSTLKIQPAKLEDSAVYLCARRITWVCISGSNNEQFFGPGTRLTVL.

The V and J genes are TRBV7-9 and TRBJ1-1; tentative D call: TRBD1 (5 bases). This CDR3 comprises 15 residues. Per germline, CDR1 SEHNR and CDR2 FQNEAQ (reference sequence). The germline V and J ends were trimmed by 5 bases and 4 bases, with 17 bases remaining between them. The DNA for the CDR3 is TGTGCCAGCAGCCCCCGGGGCCAAGAGGGCACTGAAGCTTTCTTT. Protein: CASSPRGQEGTEAFF.

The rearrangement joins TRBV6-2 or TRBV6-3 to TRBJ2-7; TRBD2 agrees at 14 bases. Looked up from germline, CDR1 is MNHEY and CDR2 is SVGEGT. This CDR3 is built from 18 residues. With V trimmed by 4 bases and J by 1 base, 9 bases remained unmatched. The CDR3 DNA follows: TGTGCCAGCAGTTCCGGACTAGCGGGAGGTTCGCTTTCCTACGAGCAGTACTTC. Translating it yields CASSSGLAGGSLSYEQYF.

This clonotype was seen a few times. The CDR3 here is CASSQDRFGNTIYF. CDR3 nucleotide sequence: TGCGCCAGCAGCCAAGACAGGTTTGGAAACACCATATATTTT. The chain couples TRBV4-1 to TRBJ1-3; D remains unclear. The germline V and J ends were trimmed by 0 bases and 3 bases, with 6 bases remaining between them. The CDR3 extends over 14 amino acids. Germline loops: CDR1 MGHRA, CDR2 YSYEKL.

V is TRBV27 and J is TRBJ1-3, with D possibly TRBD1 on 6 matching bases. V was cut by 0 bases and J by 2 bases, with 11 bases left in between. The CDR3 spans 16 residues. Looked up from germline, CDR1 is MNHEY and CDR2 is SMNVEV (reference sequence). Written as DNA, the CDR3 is TGTGCCAGCAGTTTATCGATGGGGGGCGCTGGAAACACCATATATTTT. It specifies CASSLSMGGAGNTIYF.

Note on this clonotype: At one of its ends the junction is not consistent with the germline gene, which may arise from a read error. CDR3 sequence: CTSSLRVRDYYNEQFF. The CDR3 coding sequence is TGTACCAGCAGCTTGCGGGTTCGGGACTATTACAATGAGCAGTTCTTC. The V and J genes are TRBV12-3 or TRBV12-4 and TRBJ2-1, with TRBD2 matching over 7 bases. This CDR3 spans 16 amino acids.

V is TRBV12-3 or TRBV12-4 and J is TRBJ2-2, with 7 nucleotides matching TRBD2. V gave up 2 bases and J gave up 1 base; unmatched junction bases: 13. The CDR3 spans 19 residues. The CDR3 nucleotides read TGTGCCAGCAGTTTAAGAGTGGGAGGGTTGGCCTTGAACACCGGGGAGCTGTTTTTT. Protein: CASSLRVGGLALNTGELFF.

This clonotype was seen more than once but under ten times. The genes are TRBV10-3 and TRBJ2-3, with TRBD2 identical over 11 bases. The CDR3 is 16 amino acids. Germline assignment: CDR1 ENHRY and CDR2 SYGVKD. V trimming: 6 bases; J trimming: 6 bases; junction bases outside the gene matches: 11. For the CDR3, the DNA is TGTGCCATCAGGGAAACTAGCGGGAGAGGTCTCGATACGCAGTATTTT. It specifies CAIRETSGRGLDTQYF.

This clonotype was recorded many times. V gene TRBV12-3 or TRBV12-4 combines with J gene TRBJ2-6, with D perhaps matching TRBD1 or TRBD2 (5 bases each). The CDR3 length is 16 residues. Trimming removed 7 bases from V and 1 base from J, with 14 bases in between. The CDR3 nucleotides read TGTGCCAGCATCCCGGGACGACTGTCTGGGGCCAACGTCCTGACTTTC. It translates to CASIPGRLSGANVLTF.

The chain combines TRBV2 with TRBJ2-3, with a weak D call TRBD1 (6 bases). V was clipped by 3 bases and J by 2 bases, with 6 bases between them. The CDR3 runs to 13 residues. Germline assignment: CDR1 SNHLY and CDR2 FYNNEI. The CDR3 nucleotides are TGTGCCAGCAGTGAGGGGGCCACAGATACGCAGTATTTT. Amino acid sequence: CASSEGATDTQYF.